The 5 T cell receptor beta chains below come from one sample, sequenced in a study of blood T cell repertoires in COVID-19. Clones were sequenced by immunoSEQ multiplex PCR, and TCRdb holds only the in-frame ones, with some missing. The data show 200,000 to 300,000 clones, with about nine tenths seen just once and approximately 2.8% held by the top ten. Sequenced material: PBMCs or T cells enriched from blood (not recorded which). These receptor sequences come from a woman aged 30 to 39 with acute COVID-19.

The chain joins TRBV5-1 to TRBJ2-3; 8 positions agree with TRBD1. The CDR3 spans 15 residues. Germline trimming cut 1 base from V and 0 bases from J; bases unmatched to any gene: 1. CDR1 and CDR2 (germline): SGHRS, YFSETQ. The CDR3 spells CASSLNRGSTDTQYF. CDR3 DNA sequence: TGCGCCAGCAGCTTGAACAGGGGGAGCACAGATACGCAGTATTTT.

The chain links TRBV7-9 to TRBJ1-2; D perhaps matches TRBD1 (5 bases). The CDR3 is 12 amino acids. CDR1 and CDR2 from the germline V gene are SEHNR and FQNEAQ (reference sequence). V was cut by 10 bases and J by 3 bases, with 12 bases left in between. The CDR3 DNA reads TGTGCCATCAACACACAGGACTATGGCTACACCTTC. Residues: CAINTQDYGYTF.

The chain combines TRBV24-1 with TRBJ2-3; 11 positions agree with TRBD1. The CDR3 has 20 amino acids. The V and J ends lost 1 base and 0 bases, in that order; junction bases with no gene match: 11. Germline V gene data show CDR1 as KGHDR and CDR2 as SFDVKD. CDR3 loop: CATSDFRGQGATLSTDTQYF. CDR3 coding DNA: TGTGCCACCAGTGATTTCCGAGGACAGGGGGCGACACTTAGCACAGATACGCAGTATTTT.

This clone has just one count. The chain carries TRBV6-4 and TRBJ2-6, with D perhaps matching TRBD1 (6 bases). Germline CDR1 MRHNA, CDR2 SNTAGT. Deletions cut 3 bases from V and 0 bases from J, with 9 bases between. The CDR3 contains 16 residues. The CDR3 here is CASSDGQPSGANVLTF. Written as DNA, the CDR3 is TGTGCCAGCAGTGATGGACAGCCCTCTGGGGCCAACGTCCTGACTTTC.

This chain connects TRBV6-5 to TRBJ2-3, with D perhaps TRBD2 (6 bases). This CDR3 is 15 amino acids long. The V gene lost 0 bases and the J gene lost 0 bases, with 7 bases spanning the gap. The V gene's germline CDR1 is MNHEY and CDR2 SVGAGI. The chain's CDR3 is CASSYSGGSTDTQYF. The CDR3 bases are TGTGCCAGCAGTTACTCGGGGGGTAGCACAGATACGCAGTATTTT.